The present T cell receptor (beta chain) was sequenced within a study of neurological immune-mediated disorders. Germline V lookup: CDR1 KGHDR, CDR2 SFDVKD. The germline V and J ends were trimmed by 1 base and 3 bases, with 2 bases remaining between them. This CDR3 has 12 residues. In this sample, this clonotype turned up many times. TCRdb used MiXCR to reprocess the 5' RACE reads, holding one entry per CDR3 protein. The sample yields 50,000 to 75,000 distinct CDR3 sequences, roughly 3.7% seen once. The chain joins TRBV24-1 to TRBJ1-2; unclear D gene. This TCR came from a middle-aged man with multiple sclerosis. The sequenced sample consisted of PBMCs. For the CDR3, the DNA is TGTGCCACCAGTGATTTCTACTATGGCTACACCTTC. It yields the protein CATSDFYYGYTF.